This TCR beta chain was recorded in a study of CD8+ T cells in alopecia areata. Extracted RNA was reverse transcribed, and the resulting cDNA served as sequencing template. Libraries were prepared by immunoSEQ multiplex PCR; TCRdb keeps only in-frame clonotypes and omits some of them. This table holds 110,000 or so clones, roughly 50% found once. Treatment denoted: oral pan-JAK inhibitor, 5-10 mg twice daily. Patients with alopecia areata provided lesional scalp punch biopsies as well as peripheral blood. This clone came up a few times. Its target is unknown. CDR3 length equals 13 residues. CDR1 is SQVTM, CDR2 ANQGSEA, per germline. The V gene end was trimmed by 6 bases and the J gene end by 4 bases; junction bases not matched to a gene: 8. Study-level points and caveats: Researchers report lesional scalp, most notably alopecia totalis/universalis, outstripped normal scalp in clonality. For patients receiving tofacitinib, scalp clonality and expanded CD8+ clones among the top 100 significantly decreased. Shared TCR sequences were less clear between patients than in mice, possibly partly from HLA diversity.

The rearrangement joins TRBV29-1 to TRBJ2-5; 7 nucleotides agree with TRBD1. The sequence was obtained from a human donor with alopecia areata. Specimen: CD4+ T cells sorted from blood, collected at week 24, from a patient treated with tofacitinib. CDR3 bases: TGCAGCGTAAAATCTACAGGGGCAGAGACCCAGTACTTC. Translated: CSVKSTGAETQYF.